This is a list of T cell receptor beta chains from one sample in a study of a mutant IDH1 vaccine in newly diagnosed glioma. Measured with immunoSEQ multiplex PCR; TCRdb has only the in-frame clones, and not every one. The sample contains 50,000 to 65,000 clones, about 81% of which appear only once. The antigens for these receptors are not known. This material consisted of PBMCs, taken from a glioma patient whose treatment included an IDH1 peptide vaccine. The receptors were sampled from a man between 25 and 39 years old with glioma. The CDR3 runs from the conserved cysteine through the conserved F or W. A D gene is named only where the DNA matches it firmly. The size field is filled for only some rows; it gives once, few, many or a size class.

D gene,clone size,J gene,V gene,CDR3 DNA,CDR3 protein
TRBD1,NA,TRBJ1-1,TRBV9,TGTGCCAGCAGCGCGGACAGGGGGATGACTGAAGCTTTCTTT,CASSADRGMTEAFF
TRBD1,few,TRBJ1-1,TRBV18,TGTGCCAGCTCACCCCCAGGGACAGGGGATGAAGCTTTCTTT,CASSPPGTGDEAFF
NA,once,TRBJ2-7,TRBV25-1,TGTGCCAGCAGTCCCGGAGTAACCTACGAGCAGTACTTC,CASSPGVTYEQYF
NA,NA,TRBJ2-2,TRBV4-2,TGTGCCAGCAGCCAAGATAGATCAGCCGGGGAGCTGTTTTTT,CASSQDRSAGELFF
NA,NA,TRBJ2-5,TRBV6-5,TGTGCCAGCAGTTACGCCAGAGGGGAGACCCAGTACTTC,CASSYARGETQYF
NA,NA,TRBJ1-5,TRBV7-8,TGTGCCAGCAGCTTAGAGATGGTGGCCCTAACTCAGCCCCAGCATTTT,CASSLEMVALTQPQHF
TRBD2,NA,TRBJ2-7,TRBV28,TGTGCCAGCAGTTTAGGGAGGGACTACGAGCAGTACTTC,CASSLGRDYEQYF
NA,NA,TRBJ1-5,TRBV2,TGTGCCAGCAGGAGGGTGGGAGGAGGGCAGCCCCAGCATTTT,CASRRVGGGQPQHF
TRBD1,NA,TRBJ2-5,TRBV11-2,TGTGCCAGCAGCAAGGGACAGGGGCCCACAGAGACCCAGTACTTC,CASSKGQGPTETQYF
NA,once,TRBJ2-1,TRBV6-1,TGTGCCAGCAGTGAAGTGATCGGGGGCCCTGGTGGTGAGCAGTTCTTC,CASSEVIGGPGGEQFF
NA,NA,TRBJ1-2,TRBV18,TGTGCCAGCTCACCAGAACAGGACTATGGCTACACCTTC,CASSPEQDYGYTF
NA,NA,TRBJ2-3,TRBV2,TGTGCCAGCAGCGAGCCTGGCGGGGACACAGATACGCAGTATTTT,CASSEPGGDTDTQYF
NA,once,TRBJ2-7,TRBV6-5,TGTGCCAGCAGTTACTCCATCAGGGGCCCCTCCTACGAGCAGTACTTC,CASSYSIRGPSYEQYF
NA,NA,TRBJ1-6,TRBV5-1,TGCGCCAGCAGCGTTCGCGGCAGCTCCTATAATTCACCCCTCCACTTT,CASSVRGSSYNSPLHF
NA,NA,TRBJ2-3,TRBV5-4,TGTGCCAGCAGCCTAAGTTTACCGGGACATGAGAGCACAGATACGCAGTATTTT,CASSLSLPGHESTDTQYF
TRBD2,NA,TRBJ2-1,TRBV5-1,TGCGCCAGCAGCTTGGCCTTGCGGGGGATCAATGAGCAGTTCTTC,CASSLALRGINEQFF
NA,NA,TRBJ1-1,TRBV29-1,TGCAGCGGTCGGGCGGGCAGGGGTAACTCTGAAGCTTTCTTT,CSGRAGRGNSEAFF
TRBD1,NA,TRBJ2-7,TRBV19,TGTGCCAGTAGTAACTACGGACAGGGTTACGAGCAGTACTTC,CASSNYGQGYEQYF
NA,NA,TRBJ2-4,TRBV7-2,TGTGCCAGCAGTTCCCAACCGGGGGCCGAGTACATTCAGTACTTC,CASSSQPGAEYIQYF
NA,NA,TRBJ2-7,TRBV9,TGTGCCAGCAGCCCGGGGGCGGGTGAGCAGTACTTC,CASSPGAGEQYF